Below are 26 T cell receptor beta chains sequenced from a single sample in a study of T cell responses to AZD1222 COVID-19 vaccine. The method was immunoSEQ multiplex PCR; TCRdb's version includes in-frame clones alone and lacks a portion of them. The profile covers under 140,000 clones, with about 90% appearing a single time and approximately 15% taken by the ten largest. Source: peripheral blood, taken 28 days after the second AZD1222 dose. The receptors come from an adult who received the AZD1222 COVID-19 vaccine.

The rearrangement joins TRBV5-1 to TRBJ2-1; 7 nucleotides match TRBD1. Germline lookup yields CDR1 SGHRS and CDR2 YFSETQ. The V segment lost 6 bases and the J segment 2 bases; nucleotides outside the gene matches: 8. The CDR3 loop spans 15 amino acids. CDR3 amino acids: CASTLDRVTYNEQFF. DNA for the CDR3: TGCGCCAGCACCCTCGACAGGGTAACCTACAATGAGCAGTTCTTC. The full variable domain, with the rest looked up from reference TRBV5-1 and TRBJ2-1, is KAGVTQTPRYLIKTRGQQVTLSCSPISGHRSVSWYQQTPGQGLQFLFEYFSETQRNKGNFPGRFSGRQFSNSRSEMNVSTLELGDSALYLCASTLDRVTYNEQFFGPGTRLTVL.

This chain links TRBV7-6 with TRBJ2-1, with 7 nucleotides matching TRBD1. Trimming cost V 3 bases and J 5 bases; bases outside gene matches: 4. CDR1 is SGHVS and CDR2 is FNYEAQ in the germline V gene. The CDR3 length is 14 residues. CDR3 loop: CASSFGQEHNEQFF. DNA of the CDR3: TGTGCCAGCAGCTTCGGACAGGAACACAATGAGCAGTTCTTC.

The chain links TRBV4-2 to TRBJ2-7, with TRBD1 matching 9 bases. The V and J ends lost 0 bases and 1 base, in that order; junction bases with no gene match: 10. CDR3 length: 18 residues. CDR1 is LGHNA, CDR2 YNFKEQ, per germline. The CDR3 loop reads CASSQDGVWDRVSYEQYF. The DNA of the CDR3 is TGTGCCAGCAGCCAAGATGGGGTTTGGGACAGGGTTTCCTACGAGCAGTACTTC.

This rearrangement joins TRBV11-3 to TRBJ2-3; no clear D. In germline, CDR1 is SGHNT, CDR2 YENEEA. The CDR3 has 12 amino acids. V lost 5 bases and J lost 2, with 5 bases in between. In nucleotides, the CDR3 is TGTGCCAGCAGCAAAGACACAGATACGCAGTATTTT. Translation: CASSKDTDTQYF.

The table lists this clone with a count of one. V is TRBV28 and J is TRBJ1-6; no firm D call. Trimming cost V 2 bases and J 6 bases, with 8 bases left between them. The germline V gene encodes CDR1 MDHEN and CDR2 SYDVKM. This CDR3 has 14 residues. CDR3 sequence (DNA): TGTGCCAGCAGTTTAGTAACGATTAATTCACCCCTCCACTTT. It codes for CASSLVTINSPLHF.

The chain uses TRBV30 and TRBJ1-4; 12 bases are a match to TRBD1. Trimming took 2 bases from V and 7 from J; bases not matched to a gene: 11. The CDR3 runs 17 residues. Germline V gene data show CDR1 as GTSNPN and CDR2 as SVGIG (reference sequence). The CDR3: CAWSRNWGTGGVEKLFF. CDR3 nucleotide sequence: TGTGCCTGGAGTAGAAATTGGGGGACAGGGGGCGTTGAAAAACTGTTTTTT.

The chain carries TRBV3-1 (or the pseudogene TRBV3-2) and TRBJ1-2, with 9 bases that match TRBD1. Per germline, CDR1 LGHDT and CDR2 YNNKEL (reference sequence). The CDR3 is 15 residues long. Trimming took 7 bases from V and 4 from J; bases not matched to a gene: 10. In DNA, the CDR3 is TGTGCCAGCACCTACTCCGTGGGACAGGGCTATGGCTACACCTTC. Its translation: CASTYSVGQGYGYTF.

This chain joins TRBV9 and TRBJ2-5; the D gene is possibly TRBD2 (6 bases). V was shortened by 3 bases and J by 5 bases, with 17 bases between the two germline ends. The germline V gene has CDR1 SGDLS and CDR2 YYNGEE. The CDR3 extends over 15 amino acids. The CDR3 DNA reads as TGTGCCAGCAGCGAATCGCGGGGTCGGGGGGAGACCCAGTACTTC. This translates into CASSESRGRGETQYF. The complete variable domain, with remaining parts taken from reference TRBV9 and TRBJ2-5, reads DSGVTQTPKHLITATGQRVTLRCSPRSGDLSVYWYQQSLDQGLQFLIQYYNGEERAKGNILERFSAQQFPDLHSELNLSSLELGDSALYFCASSESRGRGETQYFGPGTRLLVL.

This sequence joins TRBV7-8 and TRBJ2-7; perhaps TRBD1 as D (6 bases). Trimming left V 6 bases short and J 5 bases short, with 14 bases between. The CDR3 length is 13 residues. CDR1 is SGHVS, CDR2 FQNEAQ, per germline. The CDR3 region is CASRPGAVHEQYF. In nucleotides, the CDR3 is TGTGCCAGCAGACCAGGGGCCGTCCACGAGCAGTACTTC.

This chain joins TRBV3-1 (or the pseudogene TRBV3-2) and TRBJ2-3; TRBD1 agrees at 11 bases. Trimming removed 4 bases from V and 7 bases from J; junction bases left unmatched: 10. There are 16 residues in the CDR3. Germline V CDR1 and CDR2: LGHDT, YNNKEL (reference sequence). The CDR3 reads CASSPRGQGGWYTQYF. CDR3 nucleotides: TGTGCCAGCAGCCCACGGGGACAGGGGGGTTGGTATACGCAGTATTTT.

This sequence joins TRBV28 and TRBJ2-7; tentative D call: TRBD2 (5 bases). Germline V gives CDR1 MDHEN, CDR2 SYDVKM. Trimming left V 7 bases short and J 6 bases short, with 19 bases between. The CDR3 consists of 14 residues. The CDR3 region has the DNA TGTGCCAGCAACCTACGGAGGCCCGGCTCCGAGCAGTACTTC. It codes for CASNLRRPGSEQYF.

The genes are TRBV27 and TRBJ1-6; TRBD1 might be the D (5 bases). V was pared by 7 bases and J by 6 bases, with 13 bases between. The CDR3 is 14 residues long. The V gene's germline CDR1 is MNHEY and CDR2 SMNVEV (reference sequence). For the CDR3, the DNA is TGTGCCAGCACCTCCCGGGGGACTAATTCACCCCTCCACTTT. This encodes CASTSRGTNSPLHF.

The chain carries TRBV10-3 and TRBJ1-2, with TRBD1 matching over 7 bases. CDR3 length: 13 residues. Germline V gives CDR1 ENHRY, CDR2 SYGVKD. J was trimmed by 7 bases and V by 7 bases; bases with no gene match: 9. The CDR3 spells CAIKRAGGGGYTF. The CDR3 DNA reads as TGTGCCATCAAGCGGGCAGGGGGAGGTGGCTACACCTTC.

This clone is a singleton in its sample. CDR3 residues: CASSSDFGKNIQYF. As DNA, the CDR3 is TGTGCCAGCAGTTCGGATTTTGGCAAAAACATTCAGTACTTC. The chain is built from TRBV6-6 and TRBJ2-4; D is unclear. The CDR3 has 14 amino acids. Looked up from germline, CDR1 is MNHNY and CDR2 is SVGAGI (reference sequence). The V gene lost 4 bases and the J gene lost 3 bases, with 10 bases spanning the gap.

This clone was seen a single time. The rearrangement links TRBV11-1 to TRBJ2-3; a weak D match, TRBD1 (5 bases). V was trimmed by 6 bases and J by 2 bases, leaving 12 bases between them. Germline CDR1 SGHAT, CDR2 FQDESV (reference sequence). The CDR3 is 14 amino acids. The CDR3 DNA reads TGTGCCAGCAGTCGTAAGGGGAACACAGATACGCAGTATTTT. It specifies CASSRKGNTDTQYF.

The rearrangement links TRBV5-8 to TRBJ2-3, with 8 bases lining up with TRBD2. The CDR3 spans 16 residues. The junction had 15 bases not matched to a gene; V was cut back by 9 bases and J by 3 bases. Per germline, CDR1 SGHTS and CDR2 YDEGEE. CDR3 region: CATQGWLAGGTDTQYF. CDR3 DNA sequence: TGTGCCACCCAGGGCTGGCTGGCGGGAGGTACAGATACGCAGTATTTT.

This CDR3 is CASRRGNSPLHF. The CDR3 DNA reads TGTGCCAGCAGGCGAGGTAATTCACCCCTCCACTTT. This chain uses TRBV13 with TRBJ1-6, with unresolved D. V was cut by 6 bases and J by 6 bases, with 6 bases left in between. CDR1 and CDR2 from the germline V gene are PRHDT and FYEKMQ (reference sequence). CDR3 length equals 12 residues.

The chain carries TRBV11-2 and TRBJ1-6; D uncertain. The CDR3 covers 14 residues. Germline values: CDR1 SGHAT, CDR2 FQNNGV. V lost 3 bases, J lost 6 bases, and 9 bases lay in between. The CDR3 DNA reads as TGTGCCAGCAGCTTCTTAGGGATTAATTCACCCCTCCACTTT. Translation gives CASSFLGINSPLHF.

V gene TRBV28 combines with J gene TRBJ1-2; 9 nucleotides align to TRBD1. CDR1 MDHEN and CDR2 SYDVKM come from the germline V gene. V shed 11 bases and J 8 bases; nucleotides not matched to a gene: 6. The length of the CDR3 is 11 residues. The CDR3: CAVQGAKGYTF. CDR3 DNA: TGTGCCGTACAGGGGGCAAAAGGCTACACCTTC.

The DNA of the CDR3 is TGTGCCAGCAGTGAAGCGCTAGCGGGGAGTCGCAATGAGCAGTTCTTC. This encodes CASSEALAGSRNEQFF. This chain connects TRBV2 to TRBJ2-1, with TRBD2 identical over 9 bases. The trim removed 0 bases at V and 6 bases at J, leaving 6 bases unmatched. CDR3 length: 16 residues. Germline V gives CDR1 SNHLY, CDR2 FYNNEI.

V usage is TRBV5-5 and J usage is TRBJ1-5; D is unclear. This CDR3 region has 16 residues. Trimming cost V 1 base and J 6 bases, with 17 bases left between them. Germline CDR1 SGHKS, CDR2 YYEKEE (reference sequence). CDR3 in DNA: TGTGCCAGCAGCTTGTCCCTAGCACCCCAGCGTCAGCCCCAGCATTTT. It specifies CASSLSLAPQRQPQHF.

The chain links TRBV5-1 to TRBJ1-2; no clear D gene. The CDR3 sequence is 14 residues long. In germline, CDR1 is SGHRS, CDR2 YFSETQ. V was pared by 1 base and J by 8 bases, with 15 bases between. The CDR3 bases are TGCGCCAGCAGCTTGTCGGCCCCATCGGCAGGCTACACCTTC. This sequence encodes CASSLSAPSAGYTF.

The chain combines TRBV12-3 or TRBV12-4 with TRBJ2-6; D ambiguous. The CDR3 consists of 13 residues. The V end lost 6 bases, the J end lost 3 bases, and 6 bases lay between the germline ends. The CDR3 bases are TGTGCCAGCAGCCCAAGTGGGGCCAACGTCCTGACTTTC. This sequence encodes CASSPSGANVLTF.

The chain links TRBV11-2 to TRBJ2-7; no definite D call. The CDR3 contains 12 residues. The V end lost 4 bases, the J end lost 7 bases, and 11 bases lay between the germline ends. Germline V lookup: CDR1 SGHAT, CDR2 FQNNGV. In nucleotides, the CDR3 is TGTGCCAGCAGCTCTCCTTCGATTGAGCAGTACTTC. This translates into CASSSPSIEQYF. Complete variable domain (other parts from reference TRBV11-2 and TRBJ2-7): EAGVAQSPRYKIIEKRQSVAFWCNPISGHATLYWYQQILGQGPKLLIQFQNNGVVDDSQLPKDRFSAERLKGVDSTLKIQPAKLEDSAVYLCASSSPSIEQYFGPGTRLTVT.

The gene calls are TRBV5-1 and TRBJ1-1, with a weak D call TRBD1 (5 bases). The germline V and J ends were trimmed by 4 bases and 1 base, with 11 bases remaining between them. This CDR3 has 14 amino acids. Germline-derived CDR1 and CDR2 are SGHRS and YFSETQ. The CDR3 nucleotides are TGCGCCAGCAGCACTGGTGGGGGGAACACTGAAGCTTTCTTT. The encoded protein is CASSTGGGNTEAFF.

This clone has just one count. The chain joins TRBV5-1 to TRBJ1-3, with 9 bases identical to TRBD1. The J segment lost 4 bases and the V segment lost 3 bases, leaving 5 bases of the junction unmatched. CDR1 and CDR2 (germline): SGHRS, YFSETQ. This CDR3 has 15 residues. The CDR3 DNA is TGCGCCAGCAGCTGGGGACAGGGTTCGGGAAACACCATATATTTT. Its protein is CASSWGQGSGNTIYF. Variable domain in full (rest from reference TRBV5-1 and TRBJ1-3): KAGVTQTPRYLIKTRGQQVTLSCSPISGHRSVSWYQQTPGQGLQFLFEYFSETQRNKGNFPGRFSGRQFSNSRSEMNVSTLELGDSALYLCASSWGQGSGNTIYFGEGSWLTVV.